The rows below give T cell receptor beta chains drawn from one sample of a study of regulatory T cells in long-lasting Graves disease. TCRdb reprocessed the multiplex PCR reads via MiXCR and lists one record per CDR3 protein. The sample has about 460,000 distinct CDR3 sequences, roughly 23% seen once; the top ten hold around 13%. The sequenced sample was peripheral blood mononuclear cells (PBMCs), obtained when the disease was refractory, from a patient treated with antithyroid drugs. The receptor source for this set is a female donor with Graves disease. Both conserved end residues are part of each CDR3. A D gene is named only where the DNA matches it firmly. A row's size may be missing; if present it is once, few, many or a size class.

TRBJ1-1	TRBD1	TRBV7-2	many	CASSRQGDSTEAFF	TGTGCCAGCAGCCGGCAGGGGGACAGCACTGAAGCTTTCTTT
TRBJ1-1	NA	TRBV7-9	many	CASSLEGGGNTEAFF	TGTGCCAGCAGCTTAGAAGGAGGAGGGAACACTGAAGCTTTCTTT
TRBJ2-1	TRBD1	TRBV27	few	CASRYPSGQVSGEQFF	TGTGCCAGCCGCTACCCCTCGGGACAGGTCTCGGGTGAGCAGTTCTTC
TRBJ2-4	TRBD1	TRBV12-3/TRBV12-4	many	CASSPRDRGYPRPKNIQYF	TGTGCCAGCAGTCCACGGGACAGGGGCTATCCCCGGCCTAAAAACATTCAGTACTTC
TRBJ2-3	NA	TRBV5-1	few	CASSLVPWADTQYF	TGCGCCAGCAGCTTGGTTCCGTGGGCGGATACGCAGTATTTT
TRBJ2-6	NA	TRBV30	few	CAWKDYRLWANVLTF	TGTGCCTGGAAGGATTACAGGCTCTGGGCCAACGTCCTGACTTTC
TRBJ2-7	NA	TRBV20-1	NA	CSARQEMTFRYEQYF	TGCAGTGCTAGACAAGAGATGACGTTTCGCTACGAGCAGTACTTC
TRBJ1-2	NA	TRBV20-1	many	CSASHGVLGYTF	TGCAGTGCTTCACATGGGGTTTTGGGCTACACCTTC
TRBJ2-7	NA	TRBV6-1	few	CASTLEGVGEQYF	TGTGCCAGCACCTTGGAAGGGGTGGGCGAGCAGTACTTC
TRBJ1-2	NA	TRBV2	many	CASKRLLGVRGGYGYTF	TGTGCCAGCAAGCGGCTCCTTGGGGTCAGGGGCGGCTATGGCTACACCTTC
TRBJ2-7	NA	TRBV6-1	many	CASTQQGTSYEQYF	TGTGCCAGCACCCAACAGGGCACCAGCTACGAGCAGTACTTC
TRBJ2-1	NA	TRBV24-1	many	CATSGPGGFQNEQFF	TGTGCCACCTCCGGACCAGGGGGGTTTCAGAATGAGCAGTTCTTC
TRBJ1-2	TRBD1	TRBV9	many	CASSVGTGVNYGYTF	TGTGCCAGCAGCGTAGGGACAGGGGTTAACTATGGCTACACCTTC
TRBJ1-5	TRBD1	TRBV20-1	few	CSASSGQGYNQPQHF	TGCAGTGCTAGCTCGGGACAGGGGTACAATCAGCCCCAGCATTTT
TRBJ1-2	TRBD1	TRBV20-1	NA	CSARPGTGGDNYGYTF	TGCAGTGCTAGACCCGGGACAGGGGGGGATAACTATGGCTACACCTTC
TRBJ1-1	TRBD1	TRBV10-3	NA	CAISERQGDTEAFF	TGTGCCATCAGTGAGCGACAGGGGGACACTGAAGCTTTCTTT
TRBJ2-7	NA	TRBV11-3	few	CASSLRNSEYEQYF	TGTGCCAGCAGCTTACGAAATAGCGAGTACGAGCAGTACTTC
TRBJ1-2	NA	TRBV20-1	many	CSASVSNYGYTF	TGCAGTGCTAGCGTCAGTAACTATGGCTACACCTTC